This T cell receptor beta chain is drawn from a study of vaccination effects on CD4 cells after COVID-19. In the study overall: Expansion with viral peptide pools was applied to antigen-specific CD4+ T cells by the ViraFEST assay prior to sequencing. Cultivation was performed at a few million PBMC per well with around 9.3 IU/ml IL-2 and roughly 9.9 ug/ml peptides added.

Using immunoSEQ multiplex PCR, the repertoire was profiled, and TCRdb retains in-frame clones only, with some absent. Found here are 20,000 to 25,000 clones, roughly 75% of them singletons; the top ten hold about 10%. The CDR3 has 15 residues. Trimming removed 4 bases from V and 5 bases from J; junction bases left unmatched: 6. CDR1 LNHDA and CDR2 SQIVND come from the germline V gene (reference sequence). The culture ran for under eleven days, and then CD4+ T cells were isolated. On this clone: Its target is unknown.

This rearrangement joins TRBV19 to TRBJ2-5, with TRBD1 identical over 11 bases. The receptor was derived from a human donor who received a COVID-19 vaccine. The starting material was CD4+ T cells from PBMCs cultured without peptide, obtained before COVID-19 vaccination. Written as DNA, the CDR3 is TGTGCCAGTAGTACGGGGACAGGGGGTTGGGAGACCCAGTACTTC. Residues: CASSTGTGGWETQYF.